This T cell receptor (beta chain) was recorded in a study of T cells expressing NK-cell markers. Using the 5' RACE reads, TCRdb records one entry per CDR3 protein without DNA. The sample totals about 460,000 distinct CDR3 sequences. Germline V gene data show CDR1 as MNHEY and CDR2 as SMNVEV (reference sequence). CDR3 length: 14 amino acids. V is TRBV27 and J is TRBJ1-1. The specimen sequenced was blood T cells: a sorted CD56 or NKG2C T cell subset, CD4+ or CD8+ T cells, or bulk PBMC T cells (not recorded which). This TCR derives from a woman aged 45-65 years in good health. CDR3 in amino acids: CASSIRGGGTEAFF.